These 31 T cell receptor beta chains originate from one sample sequenced in a study of T cell changes during pregnancy in multiple sclerosis. Sequencing used immunoSEQ multiplex PCR; TCRdb keeps in-frame clones, though not all of them. This sample has around 72,000 clones, with about 90% found just once. Specimen: CD4+ T cells from peripheral blood mononuclear cells, collected before pregnancy. Every receptor here comes from a female donor with multiple sclerosis, enrolled in a pregnancy study.

This clone was detected once. This chain joins TRBV27 and TRBJ2-6, with 8 bases lining up with TRBD2. Germline V gene lookup returns CDR1 MNHEY and CDR2 SMNVEV (reference sequence). Losses at the gene ends were 5 bases for V and 1 base for J; bases not matched to a gene: 7. The CDR3 is 17 amino acids. Here the CDR3 reads CASSRRPGGSGANVLTF. Written as DNA, the CDR3 is TGTGCCAGCAGTAGACGACCGGGGGGGTCTGGGGCCAACGTCCTGACTTTC.

DNA for the CDR3: TGCAGCGTTGGAGTTCAGCCGGGACTCCACGCTAAGACCCAGTACTTC. It translates to CSVGVQPGLHAKTQYF. The chain uses TRBV29-1 and TRBJ2-5, with D maybe TRBD2 (6 bases). Germline CDR1 and CDR2: SQVTM and ANQGSEA. The V end was cut by 4 bases, the J end by 6 bases, with 24 bases between. The CDR3 is 16 residues long.

This rearrangement joins TRBV9 to TRBJ2-1; 10 nucleotides match TRBD2. Trimming at V came to 2 bases and at J to 4 bases, leaving 3 bases not matched to a gene. CDR3 length equals 15 residues. Germline V gene sequence: CDR1 SGDLS, CDR2 YYNGEE. This chain's CDR3 is CASSVGLANYNEQFF. The CDR3 DNA reads as TGTGCCAGCAGCGTGGGACTAGCGAATTACAATGAGCAGTTCTTC.

The CDR3 DNA follows: TGTGCCAGCAGCTATACTAGCGTAGACAATGAGCAGTTCTTC. It encodes CASSYTSVDNEQFF. The gene calls are TRBV6-5 and TRBJ2-1, with TRBD2 matching 7 bases. The V segment lost 6 bases and the J segment 5 bases; nucleotides outside the gene matches: 7. Germline V gene data show CDR1 as MNHEY and CDR2 as SVGAGI. The CDR3 extends over 14 amino acids.

This CDR3 reads CASSLTRYGRDYTYNEQFF. CDR3 sequence (DNA): TGTGCCAGCAGCCTAACCCGCTATGGTCGGGACTATACCTACAATGAGCAGTTCTTC. The chain is built from TRBV7-9 and TRBJ2-1, with 7 bases aligning to TRBD2. Germline V lookup: CDR1 SEHNR, CDR2 FQNEAQ (reference sequence). CDR3 length: 19 residues. With V trimmed by 5 bases and J by 2 bases, 18 bases remained unmatched.

The chain couples TRBV11-2 to TRBJ2-1; D not certain. The germline V gene encodes CDR1 SGHAT and CDR2 FQNNGV. The CDR3 runs 15 residues. V lost 5 bases to trimming and J lost 0 bases, with 11 bases between them. In DNA form, the CDR3 reads TGTGCCAGCAGCCCGGGTCTTCACTCCTACAATGAGCAGTTCTTC. Amino acid sequence: CASSPGLHSYNEQFF.

In DNA, the CDR3 is TGTGCCAGTAGTCAAGCGGGGGTAGGAGAGACCCAGTACTTC. Its protein is CASSQAGVGETQYF. J is TRBJ2-5 and V is TRBV19, with 8 bases that match TRBD2. Per the germline V gene, CDR1 is LNHDA and CDR2 is SQIVND (reference sequence). This CDR3 is built from 14 residues. Trimming at V came to 5 bases and at J to 4 bases, leaving 6 bases not matched to a gene.

Comments on this clone: The sample has other DNA sequences that encode this CDR3 too. The rearrangement joins TRBV5-1 to TRBJ2-1, with 9 bases matching TRBD1. The CDR3 sequence is 15 residues long. V shed 0 bases, J shed 4 bases, and the junction held 2 bases outside the gene matches. The V gene's germline CDR1 is SGHRS and CDR2 YFSETQ. CDR3 sequence: CASSLGGTGYNEQFF. Written as DNA, the CDR3 is TGCGCCAGCAGCTTGGGAGGGACAGGGTACAATGAGCAGTTCTTC.

The genes are TRBV5-1 and TRBJ2-6; maybe TRBD2 (6 bases). Trimming removed 1 base from V and 0 bases from J, with 14 bases in between. The CDR3 runs to 18 residues. The germline V gene has CDR1 SGHRS and CDR2 YFSETQ. The CDR3 is CASSLRRGPFSGANVLTF. CDR3 DNA sequence: TGCGCCAGCAGCTTGAGGCGGGGACCCTTCTCTGGGGCCAACGTCCTGACTTTC.

The chain couples TRBV4-3 to TRBJ2-2, with TRBD1 as a possible D gene (6 bases). The CDR3 runs 19 residues. Per germline, CDR1 LGHNA and CDR2 YSLEER. Deletions cut 0 bases from V and 0 bases from J, with 17 bases between. This CDR3 is CASSQDAGAMFANTGELFF. DNA of the CDR3: TGCGCCAGCAGCCAAGATGCAGGGGCGATGTTCGCGAACACCGGGGAGCTGTTTTTT.

The V gene is TRBV11-2, the J gene TRBJ2-4; a possible D gene is TRBD1 (6 bases). Germline CDR1 SGHAT, CDR2 FQNNGV. V lost 6 bases and J lost 1, with 10 bases in between. This CDR3 has 14 residues. CDR3 amino acids: CASRGQGAKNIQYF. As DNA, the CDR3 is TGTGCCAGCAGAGGTCAGGGGGCCAAAAACATTCAGTACTTC.

In this sample, this clone turned up once. Here the CDR3 DNA reads TGTGCCAGCAGCTATACGCGTGAAAGCTCCTACAATGAGCAGTTCTTC. Its translation is CASSYTRESSYNEQFF. V is TRBV9 and J is TRBJ2-1; D is unresolved. This CDR3 comprises 16 residues. CDR1 and CDR2 (germline): SGDLS, YYNGEE. With 4 bases removed from V and 0 bases from J, the gap between germline ends came to 14 bases.

This clone was seen just once. The chain links TRBV29-1 to TRBJ2-1; the match to TRBD2 covers 11 bases. The length of the CDR3 is 13 residues. J gave up 3 bases and V 6 bases, and 1 base lay outside the gene matches. The germline V gene has CDR1 SQVTM and CDR2 ANQGSEA. CDR3 coding DNA: TGCAGCGTAGGGACTAGCGGCTACAATGAGCAGTTCTTC. This encodes CSVGTSGYNEQFF.

This clone was observed many times. The rearrangement joins TRBV7-6 to TRBJ1-1, with 8 positions matching TRBD1. Germline-derived CDR1 and CDR2 are SGHVS and FNYEAQ. This CDR3 comprises 17 residues. J was trimmed by 1 base and V by 5 bases; bases with no gene match: 12. Written as DNA, the CDR3 is TGTGCCAGCAGCCCCGCCCCGACAGGGGTGAGGAACACTGAAGCTTTCTTT. This sequence encodes CASSPAPTGVRNTEAFF.

This chain links TRBV7-8 with TRBJ2-7; 9 positions match TRBD1. Germline V gene data show CDR1 as SGHVS and CDR2 as FQNEAQ. The CDR3 is 17 amino acids. V dropped 0 bases and J dropped 4; count of bases not matched to a gene: 10. CDR3 sequence: CASSLASTRQGVYEQYF. The CDR3 nucleotides are TGTGCCAGCAGCTTAGCGTCCACCCGACAGGGGGTATACGAGCAGTACTTC. The variable domain in full, completed from reference TRBV7-8 and TRBJ2-7, reads GAGVSQSPRYKVAKRGQDVALRCDPISGHVSLFWYQQALGQGPEFLTYFQNEAQLDKSGLPSDRFFAERPEGSVSTLKIQRTQQEDSAVYLCASSLASTRQGVYEQYFGPGTRLTVT.

The genes are TRBV9 and TRBJ2-7, with TRBD2 matching over 7 bases. V trimming: 4 bases; J trimming: 2 bases; junction bases outside the gene matches: 12. Germline lookup yields CDR1 SGDLS and CDR2 YYNGEE. This CDR3 has 16 amino acids. In DNA, the CDR3 is TGTGCCAGCAGCCCCCGTGGAGAGAGCGGGGCCTACGAGCAGTACTTC. Its protein product is CASSPRGESGAYEQYF.

CDR3 loop: CASSSGGGGTEAFF. CDR3 nucleotide sequence: TGTGCCAGCAGTTCGGGGGGCGGGGGCACTGAAGCTTTCTTT. The V and J genes are TRBV6-6 and TRBJ1-1; perhaps TRBD1 as D (6 bases). Germline V lookup: CDR1 MNHNY, CDR2 SVGAGI (reference sequence). This CDR3 spans 14 amino acids. V was clipped by 4 bases and J by 4 bases, with 13 bases between them.

This chain connects TRBV2 to TRBJ2-5; tentatively, D is TRBD1 (6 bases). The J call may be in error: the DNA end matches TRBJ2-7 better. CDR1 is SNHLY and CDR2 is FYNNEI in the germline V gene. This CDR3 is 15 amino acids long. The CDR3 DNA sequence: TGTGCCAGCAGGGCGCCCAGGGGTCCAAGCGACGAGCAGTACTTC. Amino acid sequence: CASRAPRGPSDEQYF.

This clone has just a few counts. The DNA for the CDR3 is TGCAGCGTAGGGAGGGAGCCACGGGTGCAGTACTTC. This gives the protein CSVGREPRVQYF. The chain has TRBV29-1 and TRBJ2-7; 7 nucleotides line up with TRBD2. Trimming removed 6 bases from V and 9 bases from J; junction bases left unmatched: 11. The CDR3 is made up of 12 amino acids. CDR1 and CDR2 from the germline V gene are SQVTM and ANQGSEA.

The rearrangement uses TRBV30 and TRBJ1-6; D not resolved. The germline CDR1 and CDR2 sequences are GTSNPN and SVGIG (reference sequence). Trimming removed 0 bases at V and 0 bases at J, with 9 bases between. The CDR3 has 16 residues. CDR3: CAWSVRGNSYNSPLHF. In nucleotides, the CDR3 is TGTGCCTGGAGTGTCCGCGGGAACTCCTATAATTCACCCCTCCACTTT.

This chain connects TRBV4-3 to TRBJ2-3; TRBD2 matches 12 bases. There are 17 residues in the CDR3. Germline trimming cut 0 bases from V and 6 bases from J; bases unmatched to any gene: 7. The germline CDR1 and CDR2 sequences are LGHNA and YSLEER. The CDR3 bases are TGCGCCAGCAGCCAAGAAGCTAGCGGGGGGGCCTTGGATACGCAGTATTTT. It codes for CASSQEASGGALDTQYF.

This chain links TRBV5-1 with TRBJ2-1; 8 nucleotides agree with TRBD1. CDR3 size: 15 residues. CDR1 and CDR2 (germline): SGHRS, YFSETQ. J lost 6 bases, V lost 0 bases, and 5 bases had no gene match. The CDR3 bases are TGCGCCAGCAGCTTGGCCTCAGGACAGGGCAATGAGCAGTTCTTC. Protein: CASSLASGQGNEQFF.

The J gene is TRBJ2-1, the V gene TRBV19; D gene uncertain. The germline V and J ends were trimmed by 2 bases and 5 bases, with 4 bases remaining between them. CDR1 is LNHDA, CDR2 SQIVND, per germline (reference sequence). The CDR3 has 12 amino acids. The CDR3 coding sequence is TGTGCCAGTAGTATACAGGACAATGAGCAGTTCTTC. Translating gives CASSIQDNEQFF. Full variable domain (missing parts from reference TRBV19 and TRBJ2-1): DGGITQSPKYLFRKEGQNVTLSCEQNLNHDAMYWYRQDPGQGLRLIYYSQIVNDFQKGDIAEGYSVSREKKESFPLTVTSAQKNPTAFYLCASSIQDNEQFFGPGTRLTVL.

The chain recombines TRBV4-2 with TRBJ1-4; no clear D. Germline V gene data show CDR1 as LGHNA and CDR2 as YNFKEQ. V lost 2 bases and J 1 base, leaving 8 bases between the germline ends. The CDR3 has 15 residues. DNA of the CDR3: TGTGCCAGCAGCCAAAGCACCGGAACTAATGAAAAACTGTTTTTT. Its translation is CASSQSTGTNEKLFF.

The V call is TRBV11-2, the J call TRBJ2-5; 9 nucleotides match TRBD2. After removal of 1 base from V and 5 bases from J, the junction contained 5 bases not matched to a gene. CDR3 length equals 15 residues. Germline V gene data show CDR1 as SGHAT and CDR2 as FQNNGV. The CDR3 is CASSLVALAGETQYF. The CDR3 DNA is TGTGCCAGCAGCTTAGTAGCCCTAGCGGGGGAGACCCAGTACTTC. The variable domain in full, completed from reference TRBV11-2 and TRBJ2-5, reads EAGVAQSPRYKIIEKRQSVAFWCNPISGHATLYWYQQILGQGPKLLIQFQNNGVVDDSQLPKDRFSAERLKGVDSTLKIQPAKLEDSAVYLCASSLVALAGETQYFGPGTRLLVL.

V and J are TRBV18 and TRBJ2-3; possible D gene TRBD2, 6 bases. This CDR3 spans 17 amino acids. The germline gives CDR1 KGHSH, CDR2 LQKENI. With 3 bases removed from V and 0 bases from J, the gap between germline ends came to 16 bases. CDR3 residues: CASSPALLAPSTDTQYF. DNA for the CDR3: TGTGCCAGCTCACCGGCCCTACTAGCCCCTAGCACAGATACGCAGTATTTT.

This chain links TRBV6-1 with TRBJ1-1; weak D call: TRBD1 (6 bases). V was trimmed by 7 bases and J by 4 bases, leaving 16 bases between them. Germline V CDR1 and CDR2: MNHNS, SASEGT. This CDR3 contains 14 residues. DNA for the CDR3: TGTGCCAGCACCGTGTGGGGGCTGGGCACTGAAGCTTTCTTT. As protein: CASTVWGLGTEAFF.

The chain is built from TRBV6-5 and TRBJ1-2, with 7 positions matching TRBD1. J lost 6 bases, V lost 6 bases, and 7 bases had no gene match. The CDR3 is 13 amino acids. Per the germline V gene, CDR1 is MNHEY and CDR2 is SVGAGI. The CDR3 region is CASSDRELDGYTF. The CDR3 DNA reads as TGTGCCAGCAGCGACAGGGAGTTAGATGGCTACACCTTC.

The chain is built from TRBV28 and TRBJ1-2, with no clear D. V was clipped by 6 bases and J by 8 bases, with 25 bases between them. The CDR3 spans 16 residues. Germline-derived CDR1 and CDR2 are MDHEN and SYDVKM. The CDR3 sequence: CASRAYGEAPAAGYTF. Written as DNA, the CDR3 is TGTGCCAGCAGAGCATACGGAGAGGCTCCGGCCGCCGGCTACACCTTC.

This chain links TRBV4-1 with TRBJ1-5; possible D gene TRBD1, 6 bases. The ends were cut back, 4 bases at V and 4 bases at J, with 14 bases in the middle. The CDR3 contains 15 residues. The germline V gene encodes CDR1 MGHRA and CDR2 YSYEKL. The CDR3 DNA follows: TGCGCCAGCAGCCTAGCAGGACAGATAAATCAGCCCCAGCATTTT. Translated: CASSLAGQINQPQHF.

V is TRBV7-2 and J is TRBJ2-5; no definite D call. Between the trimmed V and J ends, which lost 3 bases and 1 base, there was a span of 9 bases. Germline CDR1 is SGHTA and CDR2 is FQGNSA. The CDR3 has 14 residues. CDR3 residues: CASSFRGPQETQYF. The CDR3 bases are TGTGCCAGCAGCTTCCGTGGGCCCCAAGAGACCCAGTACTTC.